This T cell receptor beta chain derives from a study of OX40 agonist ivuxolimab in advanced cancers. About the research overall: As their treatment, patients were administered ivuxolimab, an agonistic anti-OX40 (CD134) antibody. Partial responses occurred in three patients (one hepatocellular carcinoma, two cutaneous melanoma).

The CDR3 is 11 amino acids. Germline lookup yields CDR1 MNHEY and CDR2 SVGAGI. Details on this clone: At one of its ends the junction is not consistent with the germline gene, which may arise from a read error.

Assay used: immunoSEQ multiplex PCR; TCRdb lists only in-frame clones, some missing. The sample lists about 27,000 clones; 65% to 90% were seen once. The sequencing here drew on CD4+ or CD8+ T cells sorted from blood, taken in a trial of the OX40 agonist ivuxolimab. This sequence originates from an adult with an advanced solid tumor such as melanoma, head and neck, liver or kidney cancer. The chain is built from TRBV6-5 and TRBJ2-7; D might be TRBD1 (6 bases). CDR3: CATNNGRQEHF. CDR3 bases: TGTGCCACTAATAATGGGAGACAGGAACACTTC.